The T cell receptor (beta chain) described here comes from a study of post-analysis software for immune sequencing data. The wider study: The patients showed relapsing-remitting, secondary progressive and progressive-relapsing multiple sclerosis courses. Overall study results and limits: About five TRBV segments appeared more often in patients than in controls, and TRBV5-6, TRBV5-1 and TRBV20-1 were among these. F measure clustering grouped samples strongly by preparation batch. In multiple sclerosis, normalized Chao1 diversity was significantly below that of controls.

Each TCR beta cDNA library carried unique molecular identifiers. Each sample of roughly 0.9 to 11 million input T cells yielded roughly 500,000 cDNA molecules, so each molecule approximated one T cell. TCRdb reanalysed the PCR reads using MiXCR and keeps one entry per CDR3 protein. The data contain roughly 800,000 distinct CDR3 sequences, approximately 44% of them singletons. Germline V gives CDR1 MDHEN, CDR2 SYDVKM. The length of the CDR3 is 17 residues. The V and J ends lost 1 base and 0 bases respectively, with 13 bases between them. For this clonotype: The target antigen is unknown.

This TCR was recovered from a girl aged 5-17 years with multiple sclerosis. J is TRBJ2-1 and V is TRBV28, with D perhaps matching TRBD1 or TRBD2 (5 bases each). Sequences were obtained from blood. CDR3 amino acids: CASSLSMVGRSYNEQFF. CDR3 sequence (DNA): TGTGCCAGCAGTTTATCAATGGTGGGACGCTCCTACAATGAGCAGTTCTTC.